The source of this T cell receptor beta chain is a study of cytomegalovirus exposure and HLA in healthy donors. Overall study findings and caveats: In an earlier analysis, in approximately 630 donors, most V segments appeared productive either ~90% or ~30% of the time. A list of roughly 160 TCR beta chains associated with cytomegalovirus was given. The HLA-A and HLA-B alleles of most subjects were reportedly predicted accurately from TCR beta sequences.

In its sample, this clone was seen a few times. The antigen is undetermined. The V and J ends lost 4 bases and 1 base respectively, with 21 bases between them. This CDR3 contains 18 residues. CDR1 and CDR2 from the germline V gene are LGHNA and YNFKEQ. PCR amplification relied on 60 Vbeta primers (plus 13 Jbeta primers). Using immunoSEQ multiplex PCR, the repertoire was profiled, and TCRdb retains in-frame clones only, with some absent. The sample carries approximately 120,000 clones, about 73% recorded once. The source material was PBMCs. The rearrangement joins TRBV4-2 to TRBJ2-3; D call uncertain. The receptor comes from a woman aged 50 to 60 in good health and CMV-seropositive. The CDR3 protein is CASSLNPVVPLGTDTQYF. In DNA, the CDR3 is TGTGCCAGCAGCCTCAACCCTGTAGTTCCCCTAGGCACAGATACGCAGTATTTT.